Presented here are 16 T cell receptor beta chains from one specimen sequenced in a study of T-cell memory formation after mild COVID-19. TCRdb ran MiXCR on the 5' RACE reads and lists one entry per CDR3 protein. The sample has about 360,000 distinct CDR3 sequences; approximately 15% are singletons. The specimen was PBMCs or a T cell subset sorted from them (not recorded which). The receptors stem from a young man who had mild COVID-19 (a few samples of this study predate the infection). Cell type and time point are not known.

This clonotype was seen at least ten times. The chain combines TRBV10-1 with TRBJ2-7; a possible D gene is TRBD1 (5 bases). This CDR3 region has 17 residues. The V and J ends lost 2 bases and 3 bases respectively, with 20 bases between them. The V gene's germline CDR1 is WNHNN and CDR2 SYGVQD (reference sequence). CDR3 coding DNA: TGCGCCAGCAGTGAGCCTAATAGGGGTGGACGGATCTACGAGCAGTACTTC. Translated: CASSEPNRGGRIYEQYF.

The table lists this clonotype with many counts. This sequence joins TRBV12-3 or TRBV12-4 and TRBJ2-7; 10 positions agree with TRBD1. Trimming at V came to 6 bases and at J to 2 bases, leaving 4 bases not matched to a gene. This CDR3 is 14 amino acids long. CDR3 DNA sequence: TGTGCCAGCAGCCCCGGGACAGGGGCCTACGAGCAGTACTTC. It codes for CASSPGTGAYEQYF.

In its sample, this clonotype was seen a few times. The V and J genes are TRBV5-1 and TRBJ2-5; a possible D gene is TRBD1 (6 bases). Germline V gene data show CDR1 as SGHRS and CDR2 as YFSETQ. This CDR3 region has 14 residues. The V end lost 4 bases, the J end lost 1 base, and 11 bases lay between the germline ends. CDR3 region: CASSGGRVQETQYF. CDR3 nucleotide sequence: TGCGCCAGCAGCGGGGGCAGGGTCCAAGAGACCCAGTACTTC.

This clonotype has ten or more counts. The chain joins TRBV12-3 or TRBV12-4 to TRBJ2-7, with 10 positions matching TRBD1. This CDR3 is 18 amino acids long. Trimming took 4 bases from V and 0 from J; bases not matched to a gene: 12. The CDR3, as DNA: TGTGCCAGCAGTTCCGACTGGACAGGGGGTATCACCTCCTACGAGCAGTACTTC. This gives the protein CASSSDWTGGITSYEQYF.

This clonotype has ten or more counts. The V and J genes are TRBV4-3 and TRBJ2-2; D uncertain. The CDR3 loop spans 14 amino acids. Germline V gene data show CDR1 as LGHNA and CDR2 as YSLEER. V lost 1 base and J 5 bases, leaving 8 bases between the germline ends. CDR3 sequence (DNA): TGCGCCAGCAGCCAAGGACGAGAAACCGGGGAGCTGTTTTTT. This translates into CASSQGRETGELFF.

This CDR3 reads CASSQGLYEQYF. The CDR3 region has the DNA TGTGCCAGCAGCCAAGGACTCTACGAGCAGTACTTC. This sequence joins TRBV7-9 and TRBJ2-7; possibly TRBD2 for D (5 bases). Germline V gives CDR1 SEHNR, CDR2 FQNEAQ (reference sequence). The CDR3 extends over 12 amino acids. The V end lost 5 bases, the J end lost 3 bases, and 8 bases lay between the germline ends.

The sample holds a few counts of this clonotype. CDR3 amino acids: CASSPRQGSEGYTF. The CDR3 DNA sequence: TGTGCCAGCAGTCCCCGACAGGGATCAGAAGGCTACACCTTC. The chain has TRBV12-3 or TRBV12-4 and TRBJ1-2; 7 nucleotides agree with TRBD1. V trimming: 5 bases; J trimming: 8 bases; junction bases outside the gene matches: 11. The CDR3 runs to 14 residues.

The rearrangement links TRBV5-1 to TRBJ1-5; tentative D call: TRBD1 (6 bases). With 4 bases removed from V and 0 bases from J, the gap between germline ends came to 14 bases. The CDR3 consists of 16 residues. Germline V gene data show CDR1 as SGHRS and CDR2 as YFSETQ. In DNA form, the CDR3 reads TGCGCCAGCAGCCCGTCGGGGGGGCCTAGCAATCAGCCCCAGCATTTT. This encodes CASSPSGGPSNQPQHF.

This clonotype was seen a few times. This chain links TRBV2 with TRBJ2-5, with TRBD2 as a possible D gene (6 bases). Germline loops: CDR1 SNHLY, CDR2 FYNNEI. This CDR3 spans 12 amino acids. Trimming took off 9 bases at V and 7 bases at J, with 15 bases between the two ends. CDR3 coding DNA: TGTGCCAGGGGACTCGCCTTAGGGACCCAGTACTTC. This sequence encodes CARGLALGTQYF.

The chain combines TRBV9 with TRBJ2-5; TRBD2 aligns across 7 bases. Germline V gene lookup returns CDR1 SGDLS and CDR2 YYNGEE. This CDR3 comprises 13 residues. J was trimmed by 3 bases and V by 5 bases; bases with no gene match: 4. Here the CDR3 reads CASSSGSEETQYF. The CDR3 coding sequence is TGTGCCAGCAGTAGCGGGTCGGAAGAGACCCAGTACTTC.

This clonotype was recorded many times. The chain couples TRBV12-3 or TRBV12-4 to TRBJ1-5; no clear D gene. This CDR3 contains 13 residues. V was pared by 3 bases and J by 4 bases, with 7 bases between. The DNA for the CDR3 is TGTGCCAGCAGTTTTTGGGGAAATCAGCCCCAGCATTTT. Amino acids: CASSFWGNQPQHF.

The chain carries TRBV5-4 and TRBJ2-3, with D maybe TRBD2 (5 bases). Germline V CDR1 and CDR2: SGHNT, YYREEE (reference sequence). CDR3 length: 14 amino acids. V was trimmed by 0 bases and J by 4 bases, leaving 9 bases between them. The DNA of the CDR3 is TGTGCCAGCAGCTTGGGCCTAGCTTCAGATACGCAGTATTTT. Its translation is CASSLGLASDTQYF.

This clonotype was counted between two and nine times. The CDR3 sequence: CATSEVGNEQFF. The CDR3 DNA is TGTGCCACCAGTGAAGTTGGCAATGAGCAGTTCTTC. The gene calls are TRBV24-1 and TRBJ2-1, with no clear D. With 4 bases removed from V and 6 bases from J, the gap between germline ends came to 6 bases. CDR1 is KGHDR and CDR2 is SFDVKD in the germline V gene. The CDR3 length is 12 residues.

This clonotype was counted a few times. This sequence joins TRBV20-1 and TRBJ1-2; no reliable D call. Per the germline V gene, CDR1 is DFQATT and CDR2 is SNEGSKA (reference sequence). With 5 bases removed from V and 1 base from J, the gap between germline ends came to 5 bases. The CDR3 is 11 amino acids. The CDR3 DNA sequence: TGCAGTGCTTACCTTAACTATGGCTACACCTTC. The encoded protein is CSAYLNYGYTF.

CDR3 in DNA: TGCGCCAGCAGCTTGGCCCTAGCGGGGGAGGTTTACAATGAGCAGTTCTTC. Protein sequence: CASSLALAGEVYNEQFF. This chain connects TRBV5-1 to TRBJ2-1, with TRBD2 matching over 10 bases. The CDR3 length is 17 residues. The junction had 7 bases not matched to a gene; V was cut back by 0 bases and J by 4 bases. The germline V gene encodes CDR1 SGHRS and CDR2 YFSETQ.

This chain uses TRBV6-2 or TRBV6-3 with TRBJ2-7, with TRBD2 identical over 8 bases. Germline trimming cut 0 bases from V and 4 bases from J; bases unmatched to any gene: 5. There are 15 residues in the CDR3. CDR1 is MNHEY, CDR2 SVGEGT, per germline. The CDR3: CASSYSSAGGYEQYV. The DNA of the CDR3 is TGTGCCAGCAGTTACTCCTCGGCGGGGGGTTACGAGCAGTACGTC.